This T cell receptor (beta chain) appears in the sequencing data of a study of cytomegalovirus exposure and HLA in healthy donors. General study points: The dataset shows that most TCR sequences were rare, while some public TCRs occurred in many donors. The authors later linked a missense DCLRE1C variant to TCR beta V- and J-gene trimming. A later analysis linked more than 15,000 TCR beta sequences to HLA alleles at 0.05 false discovery rate. A reported reduction in N-insertions relative to the roughly 700-donor mean was seen in an Asian-associated ancestry cluster in a later analysis.

As concerns this clone: Its antigen is currently unknown.

The CDR3 has 14 residues. PCR was performed using 60 Vbeta and 13 Jbeta primers. Profiling relied on immunoSEQ multiplex PCR, and the TCRdb table lists in-frame clones only, not all of them. The table lists 100,000 or so clones, 77% of them singletons. This clonotype was obtained from a middle-aged woman in good health and CMV-seronegative. Specimen: PBMCs. This sequence joins TRBV21-1 and TRBJ1-5; the table gives TRBD1 as D, unverified against the DNA. TRBV21-1 is an annotated pseudogene. The CDR3 sequence: CASSKEGADQPQHF. The CDR3 DNA is TGTGCCAGCAGCAAGGAGGGGGCGGATCAGCCCCAGCATTTT.